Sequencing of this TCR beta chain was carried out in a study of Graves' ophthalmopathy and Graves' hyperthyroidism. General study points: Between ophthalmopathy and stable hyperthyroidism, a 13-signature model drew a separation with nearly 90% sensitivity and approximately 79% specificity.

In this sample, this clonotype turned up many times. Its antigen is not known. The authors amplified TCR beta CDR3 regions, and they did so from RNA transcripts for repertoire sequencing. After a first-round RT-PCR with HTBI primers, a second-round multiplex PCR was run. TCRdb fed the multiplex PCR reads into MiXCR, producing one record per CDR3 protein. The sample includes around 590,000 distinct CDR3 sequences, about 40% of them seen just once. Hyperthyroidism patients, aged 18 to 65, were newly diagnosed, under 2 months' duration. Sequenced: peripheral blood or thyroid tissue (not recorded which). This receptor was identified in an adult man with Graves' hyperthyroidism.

The DNA for the CDR3 is TGTGCCACCAGTGGGGGCGGGCATTTAGAAGCTTTCTTT. Amino acid sequence: CATSGGGHLEAFF. The V and J genes are TRBV24-1 and TRBJ1-1; a possible D gene is TRBD1 (5 bases). The CDR3 consists of 13 residues. CDR1 and CDR2 (germline): KGHDR, SFDVKD. V lost 5 bases to trimming and J lost 8 bases, with 14 bases between them.